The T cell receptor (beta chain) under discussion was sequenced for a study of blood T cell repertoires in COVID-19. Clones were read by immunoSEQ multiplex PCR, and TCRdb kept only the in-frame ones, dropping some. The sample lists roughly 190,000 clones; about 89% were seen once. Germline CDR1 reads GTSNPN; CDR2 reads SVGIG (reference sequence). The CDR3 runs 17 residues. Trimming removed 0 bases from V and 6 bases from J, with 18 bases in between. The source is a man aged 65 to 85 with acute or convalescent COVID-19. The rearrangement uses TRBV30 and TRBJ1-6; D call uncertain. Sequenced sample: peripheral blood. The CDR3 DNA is TGTGCCTGGAGTGTTGCTCGCTTGGGCAGCGGTAATTCACCCCTCCACTTT. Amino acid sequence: CAWSVARLGSGNSPLHF.